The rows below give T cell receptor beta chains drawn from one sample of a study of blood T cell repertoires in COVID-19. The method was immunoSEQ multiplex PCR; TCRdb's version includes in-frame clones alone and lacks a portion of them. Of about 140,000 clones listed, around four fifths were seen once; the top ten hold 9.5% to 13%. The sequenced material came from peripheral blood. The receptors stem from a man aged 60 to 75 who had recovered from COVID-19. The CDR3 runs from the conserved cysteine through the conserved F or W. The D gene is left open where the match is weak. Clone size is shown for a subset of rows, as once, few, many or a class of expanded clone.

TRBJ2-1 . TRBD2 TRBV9 TGTGCCAGCAGCGTAGAACCGGGGGGGTTTTCCAATGAGCAGTTCTTC CASSVEPGGFSNEQFF
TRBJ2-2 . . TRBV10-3 TGTGCCATCAGGCCGGACACGAACACCGGGGAGCTGTTTTTT CAIRPDTNTGELFF
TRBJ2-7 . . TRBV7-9 TGTGCCAGCAGCTTATATCCGTCCTACGAGCAGTACTTC CASSLYPSYEQYF
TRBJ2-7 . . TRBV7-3 TGTGCCAGCAGCTTCTGGACAGATGGCGAGCAGTACTTC CASSFWTDGEQYF
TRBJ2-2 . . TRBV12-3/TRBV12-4 TGTGCCAGCAGTTCCTCCAACACCGGGGAGCTGTTTTTT CASSSSNTGELFF
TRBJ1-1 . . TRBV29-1 TGCAGCGTTCGGCAGGGTAATGGTGGCACTGAAGCTTTCTTT CSVRQGNGGTEAFF
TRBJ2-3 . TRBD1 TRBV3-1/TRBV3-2 TGTGCCAGCAGCCAGGTTGACAGGGGTCATACAGATACGCAGTATTTT CASSQVDRGHTDTQYF
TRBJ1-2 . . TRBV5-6 TGTGCCAGCAGCTCCCGGGACTCAAGAAGGGTCTACACCTTC CASSSRDSRRVYTF
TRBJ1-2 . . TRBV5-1 TGCGCCAGCAGCAGGGGGGGGACACCTAGCGGTGGATCCGAGGACACCTTC CASSRGGTPSGGSEDTF
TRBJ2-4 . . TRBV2 TGTGCCAGCAGTGGTAGCTGGATAGCCAAAAACATTCAGTACTTC CASSGSWIAKNIQYF
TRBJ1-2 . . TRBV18 TGTGCCAGCTCACCACCGGGTCTGACGGGGGGCTACACCTTC CASSPPGLTGGYTF
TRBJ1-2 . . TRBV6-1 TGTGCCAGCAGTGAAGCGCGGTCGGTCTATGGCTACACCTTC CASSEARSVYGYTF
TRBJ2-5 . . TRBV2 TGTGCCAGCAGTGTGGCGGGGGAGACCCAGTACTTC CASSVAGETQYF
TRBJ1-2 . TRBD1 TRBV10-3 TGTGCCATCAGTGAGCCGGGGGACAGGGGGCTCTATGGCTACACCTTC CAISEPGDRGLYGYTF
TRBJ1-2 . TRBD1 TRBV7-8 TGTGCCAGCAGCCCCGGAGGGGGCGATGGCTACACCTTC CASSPGGGDGYTF
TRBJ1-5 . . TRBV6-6 TGTGCCAGCAGTTCCACTACCGACCAGCCCCAGCATTTT CASSSTTDQPQHF
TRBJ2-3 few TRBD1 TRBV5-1 TGCGCCAGCAGCGCGGGACAGGGATTGACAGATACGCAGTATTTT CASSAGQGLTDTQYF
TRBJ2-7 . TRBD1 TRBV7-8 TGTGCCAGCAGCTTAGGGACAGGATCCTACGAGCAGTACTTC CASSLGTGSYEQYF
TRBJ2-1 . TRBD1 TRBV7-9 TGTGCCAGCAGCTTAGCGGGTCAGGGGGCGTTCAATGAGCAGTTCTTC CASSLAGQGAFNEQFF
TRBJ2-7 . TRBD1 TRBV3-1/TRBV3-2 TGTGCCAGCAGCCAAACCCGGGACAGGGGGTCAGGAGAGCAGTACTTC CASSQTRDRGSGEQYF
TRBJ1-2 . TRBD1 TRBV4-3 TGCGCCAGCAGCCAAGATTGGGACAGGGATGGCTACACCTTC CASSQDWDRDGYTF
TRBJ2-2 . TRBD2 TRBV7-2 TGTGCCAGCAGCCTACACGGACTAGCGTGGAACACCGGGGAGCTGTTTTTT CASSLHGLAWNTGELFF
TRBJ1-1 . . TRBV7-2 TGTGCCAGCAGCCCGTCCCGGTTACCGGCTGAAGCTTTCTTT CASSPSRLPAEAFF
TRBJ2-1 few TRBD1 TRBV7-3 TGTGCCAGCAGCCGAGGGACAGGACCTTACAATGAGCAGTTCTTC CASSRGTGPYNEQFF
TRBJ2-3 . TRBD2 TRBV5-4 TGTGCCAGCAGCCCCGGGACTAGCGGGGGGGCCGGCACAGATACGCAGTATTTT CASSPGTSGGAGTDTQYF
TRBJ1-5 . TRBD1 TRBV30 TGTGCCTGGAGAGAACAGGGGGCCAGCAATCAGCCCCAGCATTTT CAWREQGASNQPQHF
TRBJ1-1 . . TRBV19 TGTGCCAGTAACCCTCGTAGGAACACTGAAGCTTTCTTT CASNPRRNTEAFF
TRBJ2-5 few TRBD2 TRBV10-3 TGTGCCATCCCGCGGGGGGGCAAAGAGACCCAGTACTTC CAIPRGGKETQYF
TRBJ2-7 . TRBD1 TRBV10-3 TGTGCCATCAGCCAAGACAGGGACGAGCAGTACTTC CAISQDRDEQYF
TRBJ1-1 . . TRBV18 TGTGCCAGCTCACCGGCCGGGTTCGGGACTGAAGCTTTCTTT CASSPAGFGTEAFF
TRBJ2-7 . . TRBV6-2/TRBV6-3 TGTGCCAGCAGCGACTGGAACTACGAGCAGTACTTC CASSDWNYEQYF
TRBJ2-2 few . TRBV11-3 TGTGCCAGCAGCGGCAGGGTCGGGGAGCTGTTTTTT CASSGRVGELFF
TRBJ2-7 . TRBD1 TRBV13 TGTGCCAGCAGCTTATGGCAGGGGGATCGCGAGCAGTACTTC CASSLWQGDREQYF
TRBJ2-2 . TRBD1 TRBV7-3 TGTGCCAGCAGCTTATTAGGGGGCGCGGGCACCGGGGAGCTGTTTTTT CASSLLGGAGTGELFF
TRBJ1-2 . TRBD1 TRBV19 TGTGCCAGTAGTTTGGGACAGGCGGTTGAGGGCTACACCTTC CASSLGQAVEGYTF
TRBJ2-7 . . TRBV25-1 TGTGCCAGCAGTTCAGGAAGCCACGAGCAGTACTTC CASSSGSHEQYF
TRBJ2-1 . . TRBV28 TGTGCCAGCAGTATAAGGGGCCCTAATGAGCAGTTCTTC CASSIRGPNEQFF
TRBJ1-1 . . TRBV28 TGTGCCAGCAGTTTGAGCTTTCCGAACACTGAAGCTTTCTTT CASSLSFPNTEAFF
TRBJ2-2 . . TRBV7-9 TGTGCCAGCAACGGGCCAGGGGCGAACACCGGGGAGCTGTTTTTT CASNGPGANTGELFF
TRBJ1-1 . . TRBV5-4 TGTGCCAGCAGTTACGCCGGACAGAGGCAAACTGAAGCTTTCTTT CASSYAGQRQTEAFF
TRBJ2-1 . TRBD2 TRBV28 TGTGCCAGCACTCACTTCCCCGGGACTAGCGGGAGGGGTACCTACAATGAGCAGTTCTTC CASTHFPGTSGRGTYNEQFF
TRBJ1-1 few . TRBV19 TGTGCCAGTAGTATGACATCCCTCGGCACTGAAGCTTTCTTT CASSMTSLGTEAFF
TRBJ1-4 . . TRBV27 TGTGCCAGCTCCCCCGGGTCCCGCCACGGAAAACTGTTTTTT CASSPGSRHGKLFF
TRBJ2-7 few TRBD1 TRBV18 TGTGCCAGCTCACCAGCGACAGGGCCCTACGAGCAGTACTTC CASSPATGPYEQYF
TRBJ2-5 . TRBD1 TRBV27 TGTGCCAGCAGTCCGACCCAGGGGGCGGTGGAGACCCAGTACTTC CASSPTQGAVETQYF
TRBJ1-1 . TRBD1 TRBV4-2 TGTGCCAGCAGCCAACCATCCAGGGGGACTGAAGCTTTCTTT CASSQPSRGTEAFF
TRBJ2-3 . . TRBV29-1 TGCAGCGTTGCCGGAGGGTCGACTAGCACAGATACGCAGTATTTT CSVAGGSTSTDTQYF
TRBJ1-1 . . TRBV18 TGTGCCAGCTCACCCGGTCCCGTCGAAGCTTTCTTT CASSPGPVEAFF
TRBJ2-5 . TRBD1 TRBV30 TGTGCCTGGGGGTCGGCCTCCGGGACAGCTCCTCCGATCGAGACCCAGTACTTC CAWGSASGTAPPIETQYF
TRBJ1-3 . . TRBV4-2 TGTGCCAGCAGCCACTCTGCGGGCTCCGGAGGAAACACCATATATTTT CASSHSAGSGGNTIYF
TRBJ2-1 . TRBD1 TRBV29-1 TGCAGCGGGGGTGTGACAGGGGGCATGAATGAGCAGTTCTTC CSGGVTGGMNEQFF